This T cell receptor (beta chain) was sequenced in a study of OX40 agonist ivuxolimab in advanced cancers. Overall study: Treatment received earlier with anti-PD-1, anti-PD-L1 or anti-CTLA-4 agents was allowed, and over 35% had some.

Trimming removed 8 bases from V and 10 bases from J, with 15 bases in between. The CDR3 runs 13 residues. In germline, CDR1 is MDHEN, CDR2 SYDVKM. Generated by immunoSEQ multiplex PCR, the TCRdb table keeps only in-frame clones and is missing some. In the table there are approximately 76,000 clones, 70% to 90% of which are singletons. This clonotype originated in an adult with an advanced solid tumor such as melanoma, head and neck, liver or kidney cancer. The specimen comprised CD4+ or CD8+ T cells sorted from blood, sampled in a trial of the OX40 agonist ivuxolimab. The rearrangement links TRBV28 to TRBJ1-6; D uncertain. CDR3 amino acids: CASQGRLGSPLHF. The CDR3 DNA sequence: TGTGCCAGCCAAGGCCGTTTAGGGTCACCCCTCCACTTT.